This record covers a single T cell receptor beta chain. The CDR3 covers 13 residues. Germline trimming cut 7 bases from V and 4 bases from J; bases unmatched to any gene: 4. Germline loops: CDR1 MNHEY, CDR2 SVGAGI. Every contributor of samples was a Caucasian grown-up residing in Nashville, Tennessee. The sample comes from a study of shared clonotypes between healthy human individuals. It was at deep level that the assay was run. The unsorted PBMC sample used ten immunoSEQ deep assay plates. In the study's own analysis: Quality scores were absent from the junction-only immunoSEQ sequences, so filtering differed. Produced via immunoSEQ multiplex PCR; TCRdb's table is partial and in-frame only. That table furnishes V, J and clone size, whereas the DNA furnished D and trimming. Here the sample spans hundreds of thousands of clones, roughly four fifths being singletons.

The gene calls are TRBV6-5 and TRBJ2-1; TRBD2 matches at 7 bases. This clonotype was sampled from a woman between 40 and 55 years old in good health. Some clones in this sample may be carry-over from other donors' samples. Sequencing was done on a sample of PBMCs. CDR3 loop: CASKMGGYNEQFF. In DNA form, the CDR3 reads TGTGCCAGCAAGATGGGGGGGTACAATGAGCAGTTCTTC.